This entry describes one T cell receptor (beta chain). Its antigen is currently unknown. Every isolated RNA sample was fully reverse transcribed, so sequencing captured expressed TCRB transcripts. Method: immunoSEQ multiplex PCR; TCRdb's copy keeps in-frame clones and lacks some. The sample gives 300,000 to 350,000 clones, about 15% of which show up once; 6.7% is in the top ten. The sample originates from a study of beta chain features in type 1 diabetes. Study results and limitations: Patients with Type 1 diabetes showed moderately but significantly shorter TCRB CDR3s in all four CD4+ subsets.

This sequence originates from a man younger than 40 in good health. Sequenced input: central memory CD4+ T cells from blood.

The CDR3 loop reads CASSFVGGGAPGELFF. The CDR3 DNA sequence: TGTGCCAGCAGCTTCGTCGGCGGGGGGGCGCCCGGGGAGCTGTTTTTT. The rearrangement joins TRBV7-2 to TRBJ2-2; 9 nucleotides line up with TRBD2. J gave up 6 bases and V 3 bases, and 8 bases lay outside the gene matches. CDR3 length: 16 amino acids. CDR1 and CDR2 from the germline V gene are SGHTA and FQGNSA.